This T cell receptor beta chain derives from a study of OX40 agonist ivuxolimab in advanced cancers. Study-level information: Every patient in dose escalation had hepatocellular carcinoma, melanoma, renal cell or head and neck cancer.

Germline values: CDR1 MNHEY, CDR2 SMNVEV (reference sequence). V lost 4 bases to trimming and J lost 4 bases, with 14 bases between them. The CDR3 runs to 14 residues. Measured with immunoSEQ multiplex PCR; TCRdb has only the in-frame clones, and not every one. The sample contains 50,000 or so clones, approximately 81% of which appear only once. Material: CD4+ or CD8+ T cells sorted from blood, obtained in a trial of the OX40 agonist ivuxolimab. This clonotype was sampled from an adult with an advanced solid tumor such as melanoma, head and neck, liver or kidney cancer. V usage is TRBV27 and J usage is TRBJ2-7; D is possibly TRBD1 (6 bases). CDR3 sequence reads: CASSYRESQYEQYF. In DNA form, the CDR3 reads TGTGCCAGCAGTTACAGGGAGTCCCAGTACGAGCAGTACTTC.